The next 14 T cell receptor beta chains were all read from a single sample in a study of preoperative IRX-2 immunotherapy in early breast cancer. The repertoire was sequenced with immunoSEQ multiplex PCR; TCRdb's copy has only in-frame clones and lacks some. The sample gives roughly 99,000 clones, 86% of which show up once; roughly 1.9% is in the top ten. Documented treatment: preoperative locoregional IRX-2 cytokine immunotherapy. The sample here was tumor tissue, taken after IRX-2 immunotherapy. These TCRs come from a human donor with breast cancer.

The CDR3 is CASSIPGQGGTDTQYF. DNA of the CDR3: TGTGCCAGTAGTATACCTGGACAGGGGGGAACAGATACGCAGTATTTT. This chain links TRBV19 with TRBJ2-3; 10 positions agree with TRBD1. The V segment lost 2 bases and the J segment 3 bases; nucleotides outside the gene matches: 5. The CDR3 loop spans 16 amino acids. Germline CDR1 LNHDA, CDR2 SQIVND (reference sequence). Drawing the rest from reference TRBV19 and TRBJ2-3, the complete variable domain is DGGITQSPKYLFRKEGQNVTLSCEQNLNHDAMYWYRQDPGQGLRLIYYSQIVNDFQKGDIAEGYSVSREKKESFPLTVTSAQKNPTAFYLCASSIPGQGGTDTQYFGPGTRLTVL.

V is TRBV11-3 and J is TRBJ1-2; TRBD1 matches 8 bases. CDR3 size: 14 residues. Trimming took 6 bases from V and 1 from J; bases not matched to a gene: 4. CDR1 SGHNT and CDR2 YENEEA come from the germline V gene. The chain's CDR3 is CASSLDRVNYGYTF. The CDR3 DNA reads as TGTGCCAGCAGTCTGGACAGGGTTAACTATGGCTACACCTTC.

V gene TRBV28 combines with J gene TRBJ2-5; TRBD2 matches 10 bases. Germline-derived CDR1 and CDR2 are MDHEN and SYDVKM. V was clipped by 4 bases and J by 5 bases; unmatched bases: 7. The CDR3 is made up of 15 amino acids. The CDR3 DNA sequence: TGTGCCAGCAGTTCAGTAGCGGGAGGTTACGAGACCCAGTACTTC. This translates into CASSSVAGGYETQYF.

This chain uses TRBV10-1 with TRBJ2-3; 7 bases are shared with TRBD1. The germline V gene has CDR1 WNHNN and CDR2 SYGVQD (reference sequence). There are 15 residues in the CDR3. V was pared by 8 bases and J by 4 bases, with 12 bases of the junction left unmatched. The CDR3 DNA reads as TGCGCCAGCGGAACGGGACAGTACCTGGCAGATACGCAGTATTTT. This translates into CASGTGQYLADTQYF.

The CDR3 DNA reads TGCGCCAGCAGTCCGACGGGAGGGGGCTTCGAGACCCAGTACTTC. This translates into CASSPTGGGFETQYF. This chain uses TRBV5-1 with TRBJ2-5; perhaps TRBD2 as D (8 bases). Germline V gene data show CDR1 as SGHRS and CDR2 as YFSETQ. V was cut by 5 bases and J by 5 bases, with 19 bases left in between. The CDR3 covers 15 residues.

The table lists this clone with a few counts. The chain couples TRBV30 to TRBJ2-5; no clear D. The CDR3 covers 11 residues. V lost 2 bases and J lost 3, with 4 bases in between. The V gene's germline CDR1 is GTSNPN and CDR2 SVGIG (reference sequence). CDR3 nucleotide sequence: TGTGCCTGGAGTCCAGAAGAGACCCAGTACTTC. This encodes CAWSPEETQYF.

This clone was detected only a few times. The chain is built from TRBV7-1 and TRBJ2-1; TRBD2 aligns across 9 bases. TRBV7-1 is filed as an ORF, its function uncertain. The V and J ends lost 9 bases and 8 bases, in that order; junction bases with no gene match: 17. CDR3 length: 16 amino acids. The CDR3 loop reads CARSRSGSSIFDEQFF. For the CDR3, the DNA is TGTGCCAGAAGCCGTAGCGGGAGCAGTATATTCGATGAGCAGTTCTTC.

This chain joins TRBV11-3 and TRBJ1-1, with 10 nucleotides matching TRBD1. The germline CDR1 and CDR2 sequences are SGHNT and YENEEA. This CDR3 has 15 amino acids. V gave up 4 bases and J gave up 1 base; unmatched junction bases: 3. Written as DNA, the CDR3 is TGTGCCAGCAGCTCGACAGGGGGCGGGAACACTGAAGCTTTCTTT. Translating gives CASSSTGGGNTEAFF.

V and J are TRBV6-8 and TRBJ2-6, with D perhaps matching TRBD1 (6 bases). Germline V lookup: CDR1 MNHGY, CDR2 SAAAGT. Deletions cut 8 bases from V and 2 bases from J, with 19 bases between. There are 17 residues in the CDR3. The CDR3 reads CASGRDILGPGANVLTF. CDR3 DNA sequence: TGTGCCAGCGGCAGGGACATTCTTGGGCCTGGGGCCAACGTCCTGACTTTC.

J is TRBJ2-7 and V is TRBV11-1; maybe TRBD1 (5 bases). From germline, CDR1 is SGHAT and CDR2 FQDESV (reference sequence). This CDR3 comprises 14 residues. V gave up 2 bases and J gave up 3 bases, with 11 bases separating them. The CDR3 loop is CASSLQGPDYEQYF. CDR3 sequence (DNA): TGTGCCAGCAGCTTACAGGGCCCCGACTACGAGCAGTACTTC.

This sequence joins TRBV11-3 and TRBJ2-7; 8 bases agree with TRBD1. V lost 5 bases and J lost 5; bases outside the gene matches: 8. The CDR3 has 14 residues. The germline V gene has CDR1 SGHNT and CDR2 YENEEA. The CDR3 spells CASSDRDRINEQYF. As DNA, the CDR3 is TGTGCCAGCAGCGACCGGGACAGGATTAACGAGCAGTACTTC.

The J gene is TRBJ1-6, the V gene TRBV19; D is undetermined. CDR1 LNHDA and CDR2 SQIVND come from the germline V gene (reference sequence). V was trimmed by 7 bases and J by 8 bases, leaving 18 bases between them. The CDR3 covers 15 residues. CDR3 nucleotide sequence: TGTGCCAGTACAGTATCCGGAGGGAGGGATTCACCCCTCCACTTT. Translating gives CASTVSGGRDSPLHF.

The gene calls are TRBV28 and TRBJ2-5; 9 bases agree with TRBD2. Germline-derived CDR1 and CDR2 are MDHEN and SYDVKM. The CDR3 extends over 14 amino acids. With 6 bases clipped from V and 2 bases from J, the junction kept 4 bases outside the gene matches. This CDR3 is CASSFSGRQETQYF. CDR3 coding DNA: TGTGCCAGCAGCTTTAGCGGGAGACAAGAGACCCAGTACTTC.

This chain links TRBV7-8 with TRBJ2-3; D perhaps matches TRBD2 (6 bases). Germline CDR1 and CDR2: SGHVS and FQNEAQ. V lost 9 bases and J 4 bases, leaving 14 bases between the germline ends. This CDR3 is built from 13 residues. The CDR3 nucleotides read TGTGCCAGTTCTGGAGGGCCAGCAGATACGCAGTATTTT. This codes for CASSGGPADTQYF.